The clone carrying this T cell receptor (beta chain) showed up just a few times. Its antigen remains unidentified. The data belong to a study of CD8 T cells in ankylosing spondylitis. The V segment lost 7 bases and the J segment 1 base; nucleotides outside the gene matches: 2. Germline CDR1 reads SQVTM; CDR2 reads ANQGSEA. CDR3 length equals 12 residues. Study-level findings and limits: Disease-linked clones were found to be CD8+ and relatively rare in peripheral blood. From matched ankylosing spondylitis synovial fluid, disease-linked clones were reportedly recovered at significantly enriched levels.

The TCR beta libraries were generated through quantitative 5'-RACE incorporating molecular barcodes. From the 5' RACE reads, TCRdb called clonotypes with MiXCR, one entry per CDR3 protein. The sample contains 250,000 to 300,000 distinct CDR3 sequences, 20% of which appear only once. Material: blood, either unsorted or a sorted T cell fraction (not recorded which). This sequence was found in a male donor with ankylosing spondylitis or in good health (not recorded which). The chain carries TRBV29-1 and TRBJ1-1, with 8 bases identical to TRBD1. CDR3 nucleotide sequence: TGCAGCGGGGGGACAGGGAACACTGAAGCTTTCTTT. Translated: CSGGTGNTEAFF.